A single sample is the source of the 25 T cell receptor beta chains below, sequenced in a study of CD8 T cells in Susac syndrome. Roughly 0.5 to 1 ug RNA was reverse transcribed with random hexamers. From the immunoSEQ multiplex PCR reads, TCRdb called clonotypes with MiXCR, one entry per CDR3 protein. The profile shows 330,000 or so distinct CDR3 sequences, about 88% of them singletons. The sequenced material came from CD8+ T cells from PBMCs. The receptor source for this set is a human donor with multiple sclerosis.

The rearrangement uses TRBV19 and TRBJ2-1, with 9 bases aligning to TRBD2. The CDR3 loop spans 16 amino acids. Germline CDR1 and CDR2: LNHDA and SQIVND (reference sequence). Germline trimming cut 1 base from V and 5 bases from J; bases unmatched to any gene: 6. CDR3 region: CASSIVLAGGNNEQFF. The CDR3 nucleotides are TGTGCCAGTAGTATAGTTCTGGCGGGAGGGAACAATGAGCAGTTCTTC.

This clonotype is a singleton in its sample. This chain joins TRBV24-1 and TRBJ2-1; D might be TRBD2 (6 bases). From germline, CDR1 is KGHDR and CDR2 SFDVKD. The CDR3 runs 16 residues. Trimming left V 1 base short and J 2 bases short, with 11 bases between. This CDR3 is CATSDFGRHTYNEQFF. Written as DNA, the CDR3 is TGTGCCACCAGTGATTTTGGGAGGCACACCTACAATGAGCAGTTCTTC.

The rearrangement joins TRBV4-1 to TRBJ2-3; 9 bases line up with TRBD2. Trimming removed 2 bases from V and 2 bases from J; junction bases left unmatched: 5. The CDR3 runs 16 residues. Looked up from germline, CDR1 is MGHRA and CDR2 is YSYEKL. CDR3 nucleotides: TGCGCCAGCAGCCAAATAGCGGGAGTGATCACAGATACGCAGTATTTT. It specifies CASSQIAGVITDTQYF.

The chain employs TRBV10-3 and TRBJ1-3, with 7 bases that match TRBD1. Germline V gene data show CDR1 as ENHRY and CDR2 as SYGVKD. The junction had 12 bases not matched to a gene; V was cut back by 3 bases and J by 4 bases. This CDR3 is built from 17 residues. CDR3 region: CAISEDRTGSSGNTIYF. The CDR3 DNA sequence: TGTGCCATCAGTGAAGACCGGACAGGATCATCGGGAAACACCATATATTTT.

This chain uses TRBV27 with TRBJ2-1; D call uncertain. Deletions cut 5 bases from V and 8 bases from J, with 19 bases between. The CDR3 length is 15 residues. The germline gives CDR1 MNHEY, CDR2 SMNVEV (reference sequence). The CDR3 region is CASSAYVSLQYEQFF. The CDR3 region has the DNA TGTGCCAGCAGTGCTTATGTTTCCTTACAGTATGAGCAGTTCTTC.

The CDR3 sequence: CASSFIGGVATDTQYF. CDR3 bases: TGTGCCAGCAGCTTTATCGGAGGGGTAGCGACAGATACGCAGTATTTT. V usage is TRBV7-8 and J usage is TRBJ2-3; D is perhaps TRBD2 (6 bases). The CDR3 runs 16 residues. V dropped 3 bases and J dropped 3 bases, with 16 bases sitting between them. The germline CDR1 and CDR2 sequences are SGHVS and FQNEAQ.

This chain links TRBV2 with TRBJ1-5; D is perhaps TRBD1 (6 bases). This CDR3 is built from 15 residues. Germline V gene lookup returns CDR1 SNHLY and CDR2 FYNNEI. Trimming shortened V by 7 bases and J by 6 bases, and 19 bases separated the two germline ends. The CDR3 loop reads CASNERQAPGQPQHF. CDR3 coding DNA: TGTGCCAGCAACGAACGACAGGCCCCGGGTCAGCCCCAGCATTTT.

This sequence joins TRBV6-1 and TRBJ1-5; D gene unclear. The CDR3 runs 17 residues. CDR1 and CDR2 (germline): MNHNS, SASEGT. Trimming pared 6 bases from V and 0 bases from J, leaving 18 bases between. For the CDR3, the DNA is TGTGCCAGCAGCCGATCGGGCGGTCTCTATAGCAATCAGCCCCAGCATTTT. Protein: CASSRSGGLYSNQPQHF.

The J gene is TRBJ2-7, the V gene TRBV27; 9 nucleotides align to TRBD1. In germline, CDR1 is MNHEY, CDR2 SMNVEV (reference sequence). V dropped 0 bases and J dropped 6; count of bases not matched to a gene: 6. This CDR3 comprises 15 residues. CDR3: CASSLSEQGAGEQYF. In nucleotides, the CDR3 is TGTGCCAGCAGTTTATCGGAACAGGGGGCAGGCGAGCAGTACTTC.

The gene calls are TRBV6-5 and TRBJ2-7; tentative D call: TRBD1 (6 bases). Looked up from germline, CDR1 is MNHEY and CDR2 is SVGAGI. Between the trimmed V and J ends, which lost 3 bases and 6 bases, there was a span of 18 bases. The CDR3 extends over 15 amino acids. The CDR3 DNA follows: TGTGCCAGCAGTTATACAGCTATGGAAGGGGGCGAGCAGTACTTC. Its translation: CASSYTAMEGGEQYF.

J is TRBJ2-3 and V is TRBV12-3 or TRBV12-4; D uncertain. The CDR3 runs to 14 residues. V was trimmed by 5 bases and J by 2 bases, leaving 11 bases between them. DNA of the CDR3: TGTGCCAGCAGTCTAACGACACTCACAGATACGCAGTATTTT. Residues: CASSLTTLTDTQYF.

V gene TRBV6-2 or TRBV6-3 combines with J gene TRBJ2-3; 8 bases are a match to TRBD2. With 5 bases clipped from V and 4 bases from J, the junction kept 8 bases outside the gene matches. This CDR3 region has 15 residues. Germline V gene lookup returns CDR1 MNHEY and CDR2 SVGEGT. In DNA form, the CDR3 reads TGTGCCAGCAGTCCCCCGGGGGGGAGCGCAGATACGCAGTATTTT. Translating it yields CASSPPGGSADTQYF.

This chain uses TRBV27 with TRBJ2-7; D gene ambiguous. Between the trimmed V and J ends, which lost 3 bases and 6 bases, there was a span of 12 bases. The germline V gene encodes CDR1 MNHEY and CDR2 SMNVEV (reference sequence). The CDR3 loop spans 13 amino acids. The CDR3, as DNA: TGTGCCAGCAGTTTGAACTTTAACTCCGAGCAGTACTTC. Protein: CASSLNFNSEQYF.

With regard to this clonotype: One end of the junction fails to match germline, which may point to a read error. The rearrangement uses TRBV6-5 and TRBJ1-2, with TRBD1 identical over 10 bases. The CDR3 sequence is 15 residues long. Germline values: CDR1 MNHEY, CDR2 SVGAGI. DNA of the CDR3: TGTGCCAGCACCATGGGACAGGGGCTCCACTATGGCCACACCTTC. Protein sequence: CASTMGQGLHYGHTF.

The sample holds one count of this clonotype. The chain combines TRBV12-3 or TRBV12-4 with TRBJ1-2, with 8 bases identical to TRBD1. Losses at the gene ends were 7 bases for V and 6 bases for J; bases not matched to a gene: 10. The CDR3 contains 14 residues. For the CDR3, the DNA is TGTGCCAGCACCTTTTTGACAGGGGCGGATGGCTACACCTTC. It yields the protein CASTFLTGADGYTF.

The chain employs TRBV20-1 and TRBJ2-7; D remains unclear. The CDR3 covers 10 residues. CDR1 is DFQATT, CDR2 SNEGSKA, per germline (reference sequence). Trimming cost V 5 bases and J 2 bases, with 4 bases left between them. The CDR3 loop is CSARPYEQYF. Written as DNA, the CDR3 is TGCAGTGCTCGGCCCTACGAGCAGTACTTC.

This clonotype was seen once. The CDR3 loop reads CASSKGGQVLNTEAFF. The DNA of the CDR3 is TGTGCCAGCAGCAAGGGCGGACAGGTGCTGAACACTGAAGCTTTCTTT. The chain is built from TRBV21-1 and TRBJ1-1; the D call TRBD1 from the table was never checked on the DNA. TRBV21-1 is an annotated pseudogene. CDR3 length equals 16 residues.

The chain carries TRBV7-9 and TRBJ2-7; D is unclear. Germline V gene sequence: CDR1 SEHNR, CDR2 FQNEAQ (reference sequence). The V and J ends lost 0 bases and 5 bases respectively, with 8 bases between them. The length of the CDR3 is 13 residues. The CDR3 sequence is CASSLALEDEQYF. The CDR3 coding sequence is TGTGCCAGCAGCTTAGCGCTCGAGGACGAGCAGTACTTC. Variable domain in full (rest from reference TRBV7-9 and TRBJ2-7): DTGVSQNPRHKITKRGQNVTFRCDPISEHNRLYWYRQTLGQGPEFLTYFQNEAQLEKSRLLSDRFSAERPKGSFSTLEIQRTEQGDSAMYLCASSLALEDEQYFGPGTRLTVT.

The chain has TRBV27 and TRBJ2-7; D may be TRBD2 (6 bases). The CDR3 is 12 residues long. The germline gives CDR1 MNHEY, CDR2 SMNVEV (reference sequence). V lost 8 bases and J lost 7, with 15 bases in between. Here the CDR3 DNA reads TGTGCCAGCTCTTACCCCCGGGGGGAGCAGTACTTC. It translates to CASSYPRGEQYF.

The V and J genes are TRBV7-9 and TRBJ2-7; TRBD2 aligns across 10 bases. The germline CDR1 and CDR2 sequences are SEHNR and FQNEAQ (reference sequence). The V and J ends lost 3 bases and 3 bases, in that order; junction bases with no gene match: 2. This CDR3 is 14 amino acids long. CDR3 nucleotide sequence: TGTGCCAGCAGCTTCGGGACTAGCGACTACGAGCAGTACTTC. It translates to CASSFGTSDYEQYF.

The chain employs TRBV7-9 and TRBJ2-7; no definite D call. The CDR3 is 14 residues long. The V gene lost 5 bases and the J gene lost 1 base, with 12 bases spanning the gap. The germline V gene encodes CDR1 SEHNR and CDR2 FQNEAQ (reference sequence). CDR3 residues: CASSPQVGSYEQYF. The CDR3 region has the DNA TGTGCCAGCAGCCCTCAAGTCGGATCCTACGAGCAGTACTTC.

V gene TRBV20-1 combines with J gene TRBJ2-5; no clear D. The CDR3 consists of 12 residues. V lost 6 bases and J lost 2, with 10 bases in between. Germline V gene lookup returns CDR1 DFQATT and CDR2 SNEGSKA (reference sequence). CDR3: CSANRPQETQYF. The CDR3 bases are TGCAGTGCAAATAGACCGCAAGAGACCCAGTACTTC.

The chain links TRBV7-2 to TRBJ2-3, with 9 nucleotides matching TRBD2. CDR1 and CDR2 (germline): SGHTA, FQGNSA. The V segment lost 4 bases and the J segment 7 bases; nucleotides outside the gene matches: 12. The CDR3 spans 16 residues. The CDR3 region has the DNA TGTGCCAGCAGCTATGGAAGGGGACTAGCAAGGAATACGCAGTATTTT. It is translated as CASSYGRGLARNTQYF.

The J gene is TRBJ2-1, the V gene TRBV7-6; possible D gene TRBD2, 5 bases. The CDR3 loop spans 13 amino acids. V was pared by 3 bases and J by 10 bases, with 13 bases between. Germline-derived CDR1 and CDR2 are SGHVS and FNYEAQ. The CDR3 here is CASSFLAGREQFF. The CDR3 nucleotides are TGTGCCAGCAGCTTCCTAGCAGGACGAGAGCAGTTCTTC.

The chain joins TRBV27 to TRBJ2-7; no clear D gene. CDR3 length: 13 amino acids. CDR1 and CDR2 from the germline V gene are MNHEY and SMNVEV (reference sequence). The V end was cut by 0 bases, the J end by 2 bases, with 5 bases between. CDR3 coding DNA: TGTGCCAGCAGTTTATCGGCCACCTACGAGCAGTACTTC. Translated: CASSLSATYEQYF.